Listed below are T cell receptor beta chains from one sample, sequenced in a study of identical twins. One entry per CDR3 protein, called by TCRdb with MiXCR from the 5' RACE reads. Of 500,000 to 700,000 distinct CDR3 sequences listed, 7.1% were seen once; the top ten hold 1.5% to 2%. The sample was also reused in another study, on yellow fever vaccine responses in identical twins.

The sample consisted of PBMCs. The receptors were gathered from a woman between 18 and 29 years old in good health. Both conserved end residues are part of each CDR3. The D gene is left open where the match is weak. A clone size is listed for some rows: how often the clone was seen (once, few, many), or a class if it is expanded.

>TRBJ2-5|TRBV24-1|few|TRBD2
CATSDFPKREGLETQYF
TGTGCCACCAGTGATTTTCCCAAGCGGGAGGGCCTTGAGACCCAGTACTTC
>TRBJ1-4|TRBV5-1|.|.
CASHLTAATNEKLFF
TGCGCCAGCCACCTGACAGCTGCAACTAATGAAAAACTGTTTTTT
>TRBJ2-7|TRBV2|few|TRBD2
CASSPPIAGGNYEQYF
TGTGCCAGCAGCCCACCAATAGCGGGAGGGAACTACGAGCAGTACTTC
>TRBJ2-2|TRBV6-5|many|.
CASSYTRPGTGELFF
TGTGCCAGCAGTTACACGAGACCCGGCACCGGGGAGCTGTTTTTT
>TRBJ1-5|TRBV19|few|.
CASSPPAGRSNQPQHF
TGTGCCAGTAGTCCACCCGCGGGCCGAAGCAATCAGCCCCAGCATTTT
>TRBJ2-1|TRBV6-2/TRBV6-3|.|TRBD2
CASRGAGSAQFF
TGTGCCAGCAGGGGAGCGGGGTCGGCGCAGTTCTTC
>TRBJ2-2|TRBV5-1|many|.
CASSLGGNPNTGELFF
TGCGCCAGCAGCTTGGGAGGCAATCCGAACACCGGGGAGCTGTTTTTT
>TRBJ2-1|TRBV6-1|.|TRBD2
CASSVLAGGTSSYNEQFF
TGTGCCAGCAGTGTGTTAGCGGGAGGGACAAGCTCCTACAATGAGCAGTTCTTC
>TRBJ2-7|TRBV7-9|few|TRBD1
CASSLLRGMSEQYF
TGTGCCAGCAGCTTACTCAGGGGGATGAGCGAGCAGTACTTC
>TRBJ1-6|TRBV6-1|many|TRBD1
CASRPDRGGTYNSPLHF
TGTGCCAGCAGGCCCGACAGGGGAGGGACATATAATTCACCCCTCCACTTT
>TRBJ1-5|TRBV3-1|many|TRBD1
CASSQELVGTGATQPQHF
TGTGCCAGCAGCCAAGAACTCGTTGGGACAGGGGCGACTCAGCCCCAGCATTTT
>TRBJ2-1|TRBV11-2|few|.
CASKDIGGSYNEQFF
TGTGCCAGCAAAGATATAGGGGGCTCCTACAATGAGCAGTTCTTC
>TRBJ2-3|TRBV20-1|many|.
CSANKGSGDSQYF
TGCAGTGCTAACAAAGGAAGCGGAGACTCGCAGTATTTT
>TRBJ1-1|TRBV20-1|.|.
CSAHRQNTEAFF
TGCAGTGCTCATAGACAGAACACTGAAGCTTTCTTT
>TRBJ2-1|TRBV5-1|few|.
CASSLGGTGTSEQFF
TGCGCCAGCAGCTTGGGCGGGACAGGGACTAGTGAGCAGTTCTTC
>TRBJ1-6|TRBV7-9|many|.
CASSFYNSPLHF
TGTGCCAGCAGCTTCTATAATTCACCCCTCCACTTT
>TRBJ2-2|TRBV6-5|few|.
CASSYSGRGVTAGLFF
TGTGCCAGCAGTTACTCTGGGCGTGGGGTGACCGCCGGGCTGTTTTTT
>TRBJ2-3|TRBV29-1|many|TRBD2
CSVEDGLASGLGSSTDTQYF
TGCAGCGTTGAAGACGGTCTGGCTAGCGGGCTAGGATCTAGCACAGATACGCAGTATTTT
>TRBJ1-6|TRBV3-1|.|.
CASSQDDGVWVSPLHF
TGTGCCAGCAGCCAAGACGATGGAGTGTGGGTTTCACCCCTCCACTTT
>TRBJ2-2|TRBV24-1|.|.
CATPGDTYRPEPGELFF
TGTGCCACCCCGGGGGACACGTATAGACCCGAGCCCGGGGAGCTGTTTTTT
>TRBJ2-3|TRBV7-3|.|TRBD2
CASSLSSGNTDTQYF
TGTGCCAGCAGCTTAAGTAGCGGGAACACAGATACGCAGTATTTT
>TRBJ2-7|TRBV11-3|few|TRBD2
CASSPRASGRSYEQYF
TGTGCCAGCAGCCCTCGGGCTAGCGGGCGCTCCTACGAGCAGTACTTC
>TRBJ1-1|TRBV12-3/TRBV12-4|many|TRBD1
CASSLKQGRAFF
TGTGCCAGCAGTTTGAAACAGGGGAGAGCTTTCTTT
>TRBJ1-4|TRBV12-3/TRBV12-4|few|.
CASSFKGGGEKLFF
TGTGCCAGCAGTTTCAAGGGGGGAGGGGAAAAACTGTTTTTT
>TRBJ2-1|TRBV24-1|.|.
CATSPPRRGGEQFF
TGTGCCACCAGTCCTCCCCGTAGAGGGGGTGAGCAGTTCTTC
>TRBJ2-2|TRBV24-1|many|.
CATSDLSGANTGELFF
TGTGCCACCAGTGATCTTAGCGGAGCGAACACCGGGGAGCTGTTTTTT
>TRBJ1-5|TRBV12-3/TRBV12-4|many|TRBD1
CASSDRQGRGNQPQHF
TGTGCCAGCAGCGATCGACAGGGCAGAGGCAATCAGCCCCAGCATTTT
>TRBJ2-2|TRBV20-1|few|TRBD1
CSARLTRRGLTGELFF
TGCAGTGCTAGACTGACGCGCAGGGGGCTCACCGGGGAGCTGTTTTTT
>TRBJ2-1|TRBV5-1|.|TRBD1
CASSPQGAAYEQFF
TGCGCCAGCAGCCCACAGGGGGCAGCCTATGAGCAGTTCTTC
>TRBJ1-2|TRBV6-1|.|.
CASSEALQGLNYGYTF
TGTGCCAGCAGTGAAGCGCTTCAGGGGCTAAACTATGGCTACACCTTC
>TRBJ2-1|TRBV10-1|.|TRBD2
CASSGTSGRVAQFF
TGCGCCAGCAGTGGGACTAGCGGGAGGGTAGCGCAGTTCTTC
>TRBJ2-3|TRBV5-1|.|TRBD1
CASSWGRGRGADTQYF
TGCGCCAGCAGCTGGGGCAGGGGGCGTGGGGCAGATACGCAGTATTTT
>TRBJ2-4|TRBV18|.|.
CASSPELAAKNIQYF
TGTGCCAGCTCGCCTGAGTTGGCAGCCAAAAACATTCAGTACTTC
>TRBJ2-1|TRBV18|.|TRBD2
CASSPFGLAGFNEQFF
TGTGCCAGCTCACCGTTCGGACTAGCGGGTTTCAATGAGCAGTTCTTC
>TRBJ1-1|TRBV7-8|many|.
CALGGNTEAFF
TGTGCGTTGGGGGGGAACACTGAAGCTTTCTTT
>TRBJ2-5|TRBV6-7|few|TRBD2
CAREGREDQETQYF
TGTGCCCGGGAAGGGCGGGAGGACCAAGAGACCCAGTACTTC
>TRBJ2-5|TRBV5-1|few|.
CASSLVPGQETQYF
TGCGCCAGCAGCTTGGTTCCGGGCCAAGAGACCCAGTACTTC
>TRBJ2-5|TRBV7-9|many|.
CASSRGQAQETQYF
TGTGCCAGCAGTCGCGGACAAGCTCAAGAGACCCAGTACTTC
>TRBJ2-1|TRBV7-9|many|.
CASSSQGHEQFF
TGTGCCAGCAGCTCGCAGGGGCACGAGCAGTTCTTC
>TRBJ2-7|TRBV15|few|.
CATRAFPPDYEQYF
TGTGCCACCAGGGCCTTTCCCCCCGACTACGAGCAGTACTTC
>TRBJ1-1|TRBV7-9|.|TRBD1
CASSPQGQKTVTEAFF
TGTGCCAGCAGCCCTCAGGGACAGAAGACTGTGACTGAAGCTTTCTTT
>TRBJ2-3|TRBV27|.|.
CASSPTTITDTQYF
TGTGCCAGCAGTCCGACTACTATCACAGATACGCAGTATTTT
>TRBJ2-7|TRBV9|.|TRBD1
CASSVKPGQGNEQYF
TGTGCCAGCAGCGTTAAACCGGGACAGGGAAACGAGCAGTACTTC
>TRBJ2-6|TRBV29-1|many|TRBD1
CSVVTGGSVGANVLTF
TGCAGCGTTGTGACAGGGGGCTCAGTTGGGGCCAACGTCCTGACTTTC
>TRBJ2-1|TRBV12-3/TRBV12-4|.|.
CASSFRVSEQFF
TGTGCCAGCAGTTTTCGAGTGAGTGAGCAGTTCTTC
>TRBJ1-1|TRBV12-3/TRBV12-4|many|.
CASRLMTNTEAFF
TGTGCCAGCAGGCTTATGACGAACACTGAAGCTTTCTTT
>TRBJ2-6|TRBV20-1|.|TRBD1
CSARRTGVSGANVLTF
TGCAGTGCCCGAAGGACAGGTGTCTCTGGGGCCAACGTCCTGACTTTC
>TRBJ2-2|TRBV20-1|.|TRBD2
CSARLAGGNTGELFF
TGCAGTGCTAGGCTAGCGGGAGGGAACACCGGGGAGCTGTTTTTT
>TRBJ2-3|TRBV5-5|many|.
CASSVSLGGATFTDTQYF
TGTGCCAGCAGCGTAAGCCTCGGGGGTGCAACCTTCACAGATACGCAGTATTTT
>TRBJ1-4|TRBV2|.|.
CASTKGGRGSEKLFF
TGTGCCAGCACCAAGGGGGGACGGGGGAGTGAAAAACTGTTTTTT
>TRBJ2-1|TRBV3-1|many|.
CASSQVEGDSYNEQFF
TGTGCCAGCAGCCAAGTTGAGGGAGACTCCTACAATGAGCAGTTCTTC
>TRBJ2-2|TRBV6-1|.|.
CASSERRVPPTGELFF
TGTGCCAGCAGTGAAAGGCGAGTACCACCGACCGGGGAGCTGTTTTTT